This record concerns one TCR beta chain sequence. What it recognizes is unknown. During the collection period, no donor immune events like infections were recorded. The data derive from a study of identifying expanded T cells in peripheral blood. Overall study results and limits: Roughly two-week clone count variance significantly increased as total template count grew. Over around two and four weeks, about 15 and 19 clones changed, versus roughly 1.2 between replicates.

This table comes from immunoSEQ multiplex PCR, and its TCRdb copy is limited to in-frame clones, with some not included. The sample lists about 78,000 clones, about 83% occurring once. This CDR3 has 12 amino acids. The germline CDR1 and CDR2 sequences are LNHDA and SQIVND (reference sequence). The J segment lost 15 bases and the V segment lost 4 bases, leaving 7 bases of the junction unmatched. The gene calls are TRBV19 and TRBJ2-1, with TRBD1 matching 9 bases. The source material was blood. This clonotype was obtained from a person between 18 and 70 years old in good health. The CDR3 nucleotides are TGTGCCAGTAGTAATACAGGGGGCCGACCGTTCTTC. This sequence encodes CASSNTGGRPFF.